This is a list of T cell receptor beta chains from one sample in a study of human T cells and chemical hapten exposure. TCRdb redid the calling of the RACE reads with MiXCR, one entry per CDR3 protein. The table lists more than 80,000 distinct CDR3 sequences, around 10% of them singletons. This material consisted of whole blood, taken in connection with sensitization to the hapten diphenylcyclopropenone (DPC). These receptors were collected from a woman aged 50 to 60 with alopecia areata. Some clones in this sample may be carry-over from other donors' samples. The CDR3 runs from the conserved cysteine through the conserved F or W. A D gene is named only where the DNA matches it firmly. Not all rows give a size; the values are once, few, many and, for expanded clones, a class.

CDR3 length: 17
D gene: -
clone size: -
V gene: TRBV14
J gene: TRBJ1-2
CDR3 DNA: TGTGCCAGCAGCCAAGACGACAGCTTGACAGCTAACTATGGCTACACCTTC
CDR3 protein: CASSQDDSLTANYGYTF

CDR3 length: 13
D gene: -
clone size: few
V gene: TRBV25-1
J gene: TRBJ2-1
CDR3 DNA: TGTGCCAGCAGTGCTTTAGGGTTCAATGAGCAGTTCTTC
CDR3 protein: CASSALGFNEQFF

CDR3 length: 14
D gene: -
clone size: -
V gene: TRBV5-1
J gene: TRBJ2-1
CDR3 DNA: TGCGCCAGCAGCTTGGGGGCTTCCTACAATGAGCAGTTCTTC
CDR3 protein: CASSLGASYNEQFF

CDR3 length: 16
D gene: TRBD1
clone size: few
V gene: TRBV7-9
J gene: TRBJ1-3
CDR3 DNA: TGTGCCAGCAGCTTTGGACAGGTGACCTCTGGAAACACCATATATTTT
CDR3 protein: CASSFGQVTSGNTIYF

CDR3 length: 14
D gene: -
clone size: few
V gene: TRBV28
J gene: TRBJ1-1
CDR3 DNA: TGTGCCAGCAGTTTATTACGAGGGGACACTGAAGCTTTCTTT
CDR3 protein: CASSLLRGDTEAFF

CDR3 length: 13
D gene: -
clone size: many
V gene: TRBV7-9
J gene: TRBJ1-4
CDR3 DNA: TGTGCCAGCAGCTTAGCCGTTCCCGAAAAACTGTTTTTT
CDR3 protein: CASSLAVPEKLFF

CDR3 length: 17
D gene: -
clone size: few
V gene: TRBV28
J gene: TRBJ2-7
CDR3 DNA: TGTGCCAGCAGTTTCTCCTTACGAGGCACCGTGGCCTACGAGCAGTACTTC
CDR3 protein: CASSFSLRGTVAYEQYF

CDR3 length: 13
D gene: -
clone size: few
V gene: TRBV7-2
J gene: TRBJ2-3
CDR3 DNA: TGTGCCAGCAGCAAAGAAAGGGCAGATACGCAGTATTTT
CDR3 protein: CASSKERADTQYF

CDR3 length: 13
D gene: TRBD1
clone size: -
V gene: TRBV6-2/TRBV6-3
J gene: TRBJ2-7
CDR3 DNA: TGTGCCAGCAGTTCGACAGGGTTCTACGAGCAGTACTTC
CDR3 protein: CASSSTGFYEQYF

CDR3 length: 16
D gene: -
clone size: few
V gene: TRBV20-1
J gene: TRBJ2-5
CDR3 DNA: TGCAGTGCTAGTTTGACACGGACGGGCCACGAAGAGACCCAGTACTTC
CDR3 protein: CSASLTRTGHEETQYF

CDR3 length: 11
D gene: -
clone size: -
V gene: TRBV6-1
J gene: TRBJ1-2
CDR3 DNA: TGTGCCAGTATGCGGGACTATGGCTACACCTTC
CDR3 protein: CASMRDYGYTF

CDR3 length: 15
D gene: -
clone size: few
V gene: TRBV11-2
J gene: TRBJ1-1
CDR3 DNA: TGTGCCAGCAGCTACGTTACAGGGATAAACACTGAAGCTTTCTTT
CDR3 protein: CASSYVTGINTEAFF

CDR3 length: 17
D gene: -
clone size: -
V gene: TRBV5-4
J gene: TRBJ2-3
CDR3 DNA: TGTGCCAGCAGCCCCGGTGGGGCGGGACAGAGCACAGATACGCAGTATTTT
CDR3 protein: CASSPGGAGQSTDTQYF

CDR3 length: 14
D gene: -
clone size: -
V gene: TRBV11-3
J gene: TRBJ1-1
CDR3 DNA: TGTGCCAGCAGCCGCTCGGGGCCGAAGACTGAAGCTTTCTTT
CDR3 protein: CASSRSGPKTEAFF

CDR3 length: 13
D gene: -
clone size: -
V gene: TRBV19
J gene: TRBJ1-5
CDR3 DNA: TGTGCCAGTAGTATAAGCAGGGATCAGCCCCAGCATTTT
CDR3 protein: CASSISRDQPQHF

CDR3 length: 16
D gene: -
clone size: few
V gene: TRBV19
J gene: TRBJ1-4
CDR3 DNA: TGTGCCAGTAGGAAAAGGGGTGATGCAACTAATGAAAAACTGTTTTTT
CDR3 protein: CASRKRGDATNEKLFF

CDR3 length: 12
D gene: -
clone size: few
V gene: TRBV20-1
J gene: TRBJ2-1
CDR3 DNA: TGCAGTGTACCCCTTCTCGTGGAAGATCAGTTCTTC
CDR3 protein: CSVPLLVEDQFF

CDR3 length: 16
D gene: TRBD2
clone size: -
V gene: TRBV6-6
J gene: TRBJ2-3
CDR3 DNA: TGTGCCAGCAGTCACGGACTAGCGGGAGGAGGAGATACGCAGTATTTT
CDR3 protein: CASSHGLAGGGDTQYF

CDR3 length: 13
D gene: -
clone size: few
V gene: TRBV28
J gene: TRBJ1-1
CDR3 DNA: TGTGCCAGCGGGGGACAATTGAACACTGAAGCTTTCTTT
CDR3 protein: CASGGQLNTEAFF

CDR3 length: 16
D gene: -
clone size: few
V gene: TRBV4-2
J gene: TRBJ2-7
CDR3 DNA: TGTGCCAGCAGCCAAGGAACGGCGGAAAGCTCCTACGAGCAGTACTTC
CDR3 protein: CASSQGTAESSYEQYF

CDR3 length: 13
D gene: -
clone size: -
V gene: TRBV29-1
J gene: TRBJ2-5
CDR3 DNA: TGCAGCGTTGGCCGGGGCCTAAAAGAGACCCAGTACTTC
CDR3 protein: CSVGRGLKETQYF

CDR3 length: 16
D gene: -
clone size: few
V gene: TRBV10-1
J gene: TRBJ2-7
CDR3 DNA: TGCGCCAGCAGTGAACGAGCGAACGACATCCCCTACGAGCAGTACTTC
CDR3 protein: CASSERANDIPYEQYF

CDR3 length: 13
D gene: -
clone size: few
V gene: TRBV27
J gene: TRBJ1-2
CDR3 DNA: TGTGCCAGCGGGGACCCCCCTCGGTTTGGCTACACCTTC
CDR3 protein: CASGDPPRFGYTF

CDR3 length: 12
D gene: TRBD1
clone size: -
V gene: TRBV10-3
J gene: TRBJ1-1
CDR3 DNA: TGTGCCATCAGTGGACAGGGGGATACCGGTTTCTTT
CDR3 protein: CAISGQGDTGFF

CDR3 length: 15
D gene: -
clone size: -
V gene: TRBV5-1
J gene: TRBJ2-5
CDR3 DNA: TGCGCCAGCAGCTTCGGAGTACGTGGTCAAGAGACCCAGTACTTC
CDR3 protein: CASSFGVRGQETQYF

CDR3 length: 12
D gene: -
clone size: -
V gene: TRBV18
J gene: TRBJ2-1
CDR3 DNA: TGTGCCAGCTCACCGACCCGCTATGAGCAGTTCTTC
CDR3 protein: CASSPTRYEQFF

CDR3 length: 16
D gene: -
clone size: few
V gene: TRBV6-2/TRBV6-3
J gene: TRBJ2-7
CDR3 DNA: TGTGCCAGCAGTTACTCCTGGGGGCATAGCTCCTACGAGCAGTACTTC
CDR3 protein: CASSYSWGHSSYEQYF

CDR3 length: 13
D gene: -
clone size: many
V gene: TRBV29-1
J gene: TRBJ2-2
CDR3 DNA: TGCAGCGGGGCGGTTCGCGACACCGGGGAGCTGTTTTTT
CDR3 protein: CSGAVRDTGELFF

CDR3 length: 15
D gene: -
clone size: -
V gene: TRBV7-9
J gene: TRBJ2-5
CDR3 DNA: TGTGCCAGCAGCTTAATGCTGTGGAAAGAAGAGACCCAGTACTTC
CDR3 protein: CASSLMLWKEETQYF

CDR3 length: 17
D gene: -
clone size: -
V gene: TRBV6-5
J gene: TRBJ2-1
CDR3 DNA: TGTGCCAGCAGTTACTCGACTAGTCTCAGCTCCTACAATGAGCAGTTCTTC
CDR3 protein: CASSYSTSLSSYNEQFF

CDR3 length: 14
D gene: -
clone size: few
V gene: TRBV28
J gene: TRBJ1-5
CDR3 DNA: TGTGCCAGCAGTGAGGACAGTATCTATCAGCCCCAGCATTTT
CDR3 protein: CASSEDSIYQPQHF

CDR3 length: 12
D gene: -
clone size: few
V gene: TRBV18
J gene: TRBJ1-4
CDR3 DNA: TGTGCCAGCTCACCAGGAAATGAAAAACTGTTTTTT
CDR3 protein: CASSPGNEKLFF

CDR3 length: 15
D gene: -
clone size: many
V gene: TRBV5-1
J gene: TRBJ2-3
CDR3 DNA: TGCGCCAGCAGCTTTTCCGGGTCAGGGCCAGATACGCAGTATTTT
CDR3 protein: CASSFSGSGPDTQYF

CDR3 length: 14
D gene: TRBD2
clone size: many
V gene: TRBV7-2
J gene: TRBJ2-5
CDR3 DNA: TGTGCCAGCAGCATGGGACTCACGGGAGGGACCCAGTACTTC
CDR3 protein: CASSMGLTGGTQYF

CDR3 length: 13
D gene: -
clone size: few
V gene: TRBV3-1
J gene: TRBJ2-1
CDR3 DNA: TGTGCCAGCAGCCAACCACTAGTCGGTGAGCAGTTCTTC
CDR3 protein: CASSQPLVGEQFF

CDR3 length: 14
D gene: -
clone size: -
V gene: TRBV20-1
J gene: TRBJ1-5
CDR3 DNA: TGCAGTGCTAGAGGTGTCGGGCGATATCAGCCCCAGCATTTT
CDR3 protein: CSARGVGRYQPQHF

CDR3 length: 15
D gene: -
clone size: many
V gene: TRBV20-1
J gene: TRBJ1-5
CDR3 DNA: TGCAGTGCTGATGGGACGGCTTATAGCAATCAGCCCCAGCATTTT
CDR3 protein: CSADGTAYSNQPQHF

CDR3 length: 14
D gene: -
clone size: few
V gene: TRBV5-4
J gene: TRBJ2-7
CDR3 DNA: TGTGCCAGCAGCTTCGGGACGGGTTCCTACGAGCAGTACTTC
CDR3 protein: CASSFGTGSYEQYF

CDR3 length: 12
D gene: -
clone size: few
V gene: TRBV6-2/TRBV6-3
J gene: TRBJ2-1
CDR3 DNA: TGTGCCAGCAGTCCAAACCAGAATGAGCAGTTCTTC
CDR3 protein: CASSPNQNEQFF

CDR3 length: 16
D gene: TRBD2
clone size: few
V gene: TRBV7-2
J gene: TRBJ2-1
CDR3 DNA: TGTGCCAGCAGCACCGTGACTAGCGGGCTCTACAATGAGCAGTTCTTC
CDR3 protein: CASSTVTSGLYNEQFF

CDR3 length: 13
D gene: TRBD2
clone size: few
V gene: TRBV3-1
J gene: TRBJ2-1
CDR3 DNA: TGTGCCAGCAGCCAAGACACCGGGACTAGCCGGTTCTTC
CDR3 protein: CASSQDTGTSRFF

CDR3 length: 13
D gene: -
clone size: -
V gene: TRBV7-9
J gene: TRBJ1-2
CDR3 DNA: TGTGCCAGCAGCTTAGACCTGCCGAAGGGCTACACCTTC
CDR3 protein: CASSLDLPKGYTF

CDR3 length: 13
D gene: TRBD1
clone size: few
V gene: TRBV6-1
J gene: TRBJ1-6
CDR3 DNA: TGTGCCGCCAGCAGACAGGGCGAAACACCCCTCCACTTT
CDR3 protein: CAASRQGETPLHF

CDR3 length: 15
D gene: -
clone size: -
V gene: TRBV6-2/TRBV6-3
J gene: TRBJ1-4
CDR3 DNA: TGTGCCTCCCAAGGTGGGATCTCGGCTAATGAAAAACTGTTTTTT
CDR3 protein: CASQGGISANEKLFF

CDR3 length: 12
D gene: -
clone size: -
V gene: TRBV10-3
J gene: TRBJ2-7
CDR3 DNA: TGTGCCATCAGTGCGTGGGGGTACGAGCAGTACTTC
CDR3 protein: CAISAWGYEQYF

CDR3 length: 12
D gene: -
clone size: -
V gene: TRBV6-2/TRBV6-3
J gene: TRBJ2-1
CDR3 DNA: TGTGCCAGCAGCTTTACGGGGGATGAGCAGTTCTTC
CDR3 protein: CASSFTGDEQFF

CDR3 length: 14
D gene: TRBD2
clone size: -
V gene: TRBV10-3
J gene: TRBJ2-1
CDR3 DNA: TGTGCCATCGCCCTAGCGGGAGAAGAGGGAGAGCAGTTCTTC
CDR3 protein: CAIALAGEEGEQFF

CDR3 length: 14
D gene: -
clone size: -
V gene: TRBV6-5
J gene: TRBJ2-2
CDR3 DNA: TGTGCCAGCAGTCGGGGGTCGAGCACCGGGGAGCTGTTTTTT
CDR3 protein: CASSRGSSTGELFF

CDR3 length: 18
D gene: TRBD2
clone size: many
V gene: TRBV11-2
J gene: TRBJ2-1
CDR3 DNA: TGTGCCAGCAGCCCAGGGACTAGCGGGGGCACCTATTACAATGAGCAGTTCTTC
CDR3 protein: CASSPGTSGGTYYNEQFF

CDR3 length: 17
D gene: -
clone size: few
V gene: TRBV6-2/TRBV6-3
J gene: TRBJ1-5
CDR3 DNA: TGTGCCAGCAGACCCGCGCGGGTGGGATATAGCAATCAGCCCCAGCATTTT
CDR3 protein: CASRPARVGYSNQPQHF

CDR3 length: 15
D gene: TRBD2
clone size: few
V gene: TRBV18
J gene: TRBJ2-3
CDR3 DNA: TGTGCCAGCTCACCATCTACTAGCGATACAGATACGCAGTATTTT
CDR3 protein: CASSPSTSDTDTQYF

CDR3 length: 15
D gene: TRBD1
clone size: -
V gene: TRBV7-2
J gene: TRBJ1-5
CDR3 DNA: TGTGCCAGCAGCCCCACGGACAGGGGGCGACAGCCCCAGCATTTT
CDR3 protein: CASSPTDRGRQPQHF